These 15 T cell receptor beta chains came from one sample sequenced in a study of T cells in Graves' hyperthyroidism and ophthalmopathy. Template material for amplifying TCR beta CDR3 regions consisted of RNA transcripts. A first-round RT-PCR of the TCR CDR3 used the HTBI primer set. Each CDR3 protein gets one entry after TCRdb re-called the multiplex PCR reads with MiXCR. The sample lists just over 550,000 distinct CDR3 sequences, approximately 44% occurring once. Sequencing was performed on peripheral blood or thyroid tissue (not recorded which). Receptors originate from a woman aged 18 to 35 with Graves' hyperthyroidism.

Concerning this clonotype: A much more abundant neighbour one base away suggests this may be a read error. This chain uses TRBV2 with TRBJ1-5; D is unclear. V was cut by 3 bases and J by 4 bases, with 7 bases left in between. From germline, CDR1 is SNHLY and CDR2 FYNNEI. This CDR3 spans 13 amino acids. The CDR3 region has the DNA TGTGCCAGCAGTGAGGGTCTGAATCAGCCCCAGCATTTT. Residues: CASSEGLNQPQHF. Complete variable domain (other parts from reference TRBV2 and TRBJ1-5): EPEVTQTPSHQVTQMGQEVILRCVPISNHLYFYWYRQILGQKVEFLVSFYNNEISEKSEIFDDQFSVERPDGSNFTLKIRSTKLEDSAMYFCASSEGLNQPQHFGDGTRLSIL.

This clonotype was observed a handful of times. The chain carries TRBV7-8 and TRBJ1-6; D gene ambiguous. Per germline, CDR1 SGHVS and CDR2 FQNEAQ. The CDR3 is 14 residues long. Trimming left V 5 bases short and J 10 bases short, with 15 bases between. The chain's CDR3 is CASSRREKGSPLHF. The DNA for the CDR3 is TGTGCCAGCAGCCGGCGGGAAAAAGGATCACCCCTCCACTTT.

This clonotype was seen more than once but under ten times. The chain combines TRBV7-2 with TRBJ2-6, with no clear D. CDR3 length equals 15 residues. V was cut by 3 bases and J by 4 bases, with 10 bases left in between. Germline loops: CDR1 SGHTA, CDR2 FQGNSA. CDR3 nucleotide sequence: TGTGCCAGCAGCTTGGCCATGGGGGGGGCCAACGTCCTGACTTTC. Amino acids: CASSLAMGGANVLTF. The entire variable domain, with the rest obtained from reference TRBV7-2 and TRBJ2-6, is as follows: GAGVSQSPSNKVTEKGKDVELRCDPISGHTALYWYRQSLGQGLEFLIYFQGNSAPDKSGLPSDRFSAERTGGSVSTLTIQRTQQEDSAVYLCASSLAMGGANVLTFGAGSRLTVL.

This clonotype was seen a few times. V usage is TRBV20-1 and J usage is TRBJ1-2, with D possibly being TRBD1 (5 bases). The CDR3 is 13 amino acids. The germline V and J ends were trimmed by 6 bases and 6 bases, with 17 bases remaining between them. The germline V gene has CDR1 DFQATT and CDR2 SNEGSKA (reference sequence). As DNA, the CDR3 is TGCAGTGCAACATCGGACAATTCGGATGGCTACACCTTC. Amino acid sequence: CSATSDNSDGYTF.

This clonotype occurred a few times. CDR3 amino acids: CASSLNSGNTEAFF. Written as DNA, the CDR3 is TGTGCCAGCAGCTTAAATTCCGGGAACACTGAAGCTTTCTTT. The chain joins TRBV7-3 to TRBJ1-1; D gene unclear. Germline V lookup: CDR1 SGHTA, CDR2 FQGTGA. The V end lost 1 base, the J end lost 1 base, and 7 bases lay between the germline ends. This CDR3 spans 14 amino acids.

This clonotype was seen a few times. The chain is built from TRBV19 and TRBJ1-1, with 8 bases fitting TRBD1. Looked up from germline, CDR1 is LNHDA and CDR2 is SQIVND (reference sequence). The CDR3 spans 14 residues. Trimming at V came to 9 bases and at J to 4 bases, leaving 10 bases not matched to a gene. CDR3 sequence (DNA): TGTGCCAGCATCTCCCAGGGGGCAGGCACTGAAGCTTTCTTT. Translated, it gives CASISQGAGTEAFF. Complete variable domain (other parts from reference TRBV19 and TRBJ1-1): DGGITQSPKYLFRKEGQNVTLSCEQNLNHDAMYWYRQDPGQGLRLIYYSQIVNDFQKGDIAEGYSVSREKKESFPLTVTSAQKNPTAFYLCASISQGAGTEAFFGQGTRLTVV.

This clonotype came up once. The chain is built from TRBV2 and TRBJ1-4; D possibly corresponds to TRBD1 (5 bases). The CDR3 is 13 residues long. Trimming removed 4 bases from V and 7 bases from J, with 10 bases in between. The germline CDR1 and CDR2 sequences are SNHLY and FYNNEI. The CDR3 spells CASSGREGEKLFF. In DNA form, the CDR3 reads TGTGCCAGCAGTGGCAGGGAGGGTGAAAAACTGTTTTTT.

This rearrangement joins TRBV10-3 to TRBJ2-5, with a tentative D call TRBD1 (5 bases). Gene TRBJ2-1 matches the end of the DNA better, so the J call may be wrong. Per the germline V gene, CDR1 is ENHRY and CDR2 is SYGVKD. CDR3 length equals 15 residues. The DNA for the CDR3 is TGTGCCATCAGTGAGTCGCCCAGGGCAACTAATGAGCAGTTCTTC. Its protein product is CAISESPRATNEQFF.

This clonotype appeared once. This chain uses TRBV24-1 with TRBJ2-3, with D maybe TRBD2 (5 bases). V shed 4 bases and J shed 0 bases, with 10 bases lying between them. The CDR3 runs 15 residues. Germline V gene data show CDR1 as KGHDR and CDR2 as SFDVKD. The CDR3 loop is CATSEGAASTDTQYF. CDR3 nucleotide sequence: TGTGCCACCAGTGAGGGAGCGGCTAGCACAGATACGCAGTATTTT.

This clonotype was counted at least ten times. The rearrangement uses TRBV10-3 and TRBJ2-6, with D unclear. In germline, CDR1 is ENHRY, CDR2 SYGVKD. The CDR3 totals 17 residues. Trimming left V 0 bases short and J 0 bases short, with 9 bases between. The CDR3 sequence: CAISESIVTSGANVLTF. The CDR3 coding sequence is TGTGCCATCAGTGAGTCCATTGTAACCTCTGGGGCCAACGTCCTGACTTTC.

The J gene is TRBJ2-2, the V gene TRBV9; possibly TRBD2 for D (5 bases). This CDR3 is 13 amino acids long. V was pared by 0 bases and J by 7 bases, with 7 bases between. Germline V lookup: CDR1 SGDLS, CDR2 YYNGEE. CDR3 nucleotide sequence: TGTGCCAGCAGCGTAGTCGCGGGCGGGGAGCTGTTTTTT. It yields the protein CASSVVAGGELFF.

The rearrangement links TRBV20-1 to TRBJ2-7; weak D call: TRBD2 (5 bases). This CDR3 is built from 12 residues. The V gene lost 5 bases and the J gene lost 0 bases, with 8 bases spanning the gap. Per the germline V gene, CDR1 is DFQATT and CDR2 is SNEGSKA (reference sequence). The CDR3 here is CSAARDSYEQYF. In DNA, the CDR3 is TGCAGTGCTGCCCGGGACTCCTACGAGCAGTACTTC.

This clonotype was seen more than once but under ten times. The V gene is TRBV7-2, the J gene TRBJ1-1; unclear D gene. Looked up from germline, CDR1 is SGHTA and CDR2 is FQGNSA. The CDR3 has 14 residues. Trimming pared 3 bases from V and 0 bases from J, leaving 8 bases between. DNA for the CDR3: TGTGCCAGCAGCTTTTCGGCAGTGAACACTGAAGCTTTCTTT. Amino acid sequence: CASSFSAVNTEAFF.

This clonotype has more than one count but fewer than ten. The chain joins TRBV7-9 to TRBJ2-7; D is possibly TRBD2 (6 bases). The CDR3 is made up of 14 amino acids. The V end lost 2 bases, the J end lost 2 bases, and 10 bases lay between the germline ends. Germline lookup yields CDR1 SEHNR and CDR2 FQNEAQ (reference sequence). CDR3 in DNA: TGTGCCAGCAGCTTATCTGGGACTGCCTACGAGCAGTACTTC. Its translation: CASSLSGTAYEQYF. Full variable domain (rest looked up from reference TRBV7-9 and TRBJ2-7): DTGVSQNPRHKITKRGQNVTFRCDPISEHNRLYWYRQTLGQGPEFLTYFQNEAQLEKSRLLSDRFSAERPKGSFSTLEIQRTEQGDSAMYLCASSLSGTAYEQYFGPGTRLTVT.

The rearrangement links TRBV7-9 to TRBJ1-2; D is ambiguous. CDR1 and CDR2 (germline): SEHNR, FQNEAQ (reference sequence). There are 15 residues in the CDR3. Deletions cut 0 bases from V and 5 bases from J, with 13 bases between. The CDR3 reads CASSLAFARRYGYTF. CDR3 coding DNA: TGTGCCAGCAGCTTAGCTTTTGCCCGACGTTATGGCTACACCTTC.